This is a list of T cell receptor beta chains from one sample in a study of CD4 T cells in relation to SARS-CoV-2 and coronaviruses. Some clones are missing from TCRdb's copy, which holds only in-frame ones; the method was immunoSEQ multiplex PCR. The sample shows around 25,000 clones, around 76% of them seen only once. No antigen has been assigned to these receptors. Sample: CD4+ T cells from PBMCs, cultured in vitro. The receptors here all came from a human donor in good health. CDR3s include the opening cysteine and the closing phenylalanine or tryptophan. D genes are given only for firm matches. Where a row states a size, it is once, few, many or the class of an expanded clone; other rows omit it.

j_gene | d_gene | v_gene | abundance | CDR3aa | CDR3nt
TRBJ2-3 | NA | TRBV6-5 | NA | CASSRGADTDTQYF | TGTGCCAGCAGTAGGGGGGCAGACACAGATACGCAGTATTTT
TRBJ2-7 | NA | TRBV6-5 | NA | CASRKGDYEQYF | TGTGCCAGCAGGAAAGGGGACTACGAGCAGTACTTC
TRBJ2-4 | NA | TRBV12-3/TRBV12-4 | NA | CASSFGGLNIQYF | TGTGCCAGCAGTTTTGGCGGGCTAAACATTCAGTACTTC
TRBJ2-3 | NA | TRBV11-3 | NA | CASSLGREDTQYF | TGTGCCAGCAGCCTCGGGCGTGAAGATACGCAGTATTTT
TRBJ2-1 | NA | TRBV7-3 | NA | CASSNGEYNEQFF | TGTGCCAGCAGCAATGGCGAGTACAATGAGCAGTTCTTC
TRBJ1-1 | NA | TRBV19 | NA | CASSWDTVTEAFF | TGTGCCAGTAGTTGGGACACGGTAACTGAAGCTTTCTTT
TRBJ1-6 | NA | TRBV30 | NA | CAWSDWNSPLHF | TGTGCCTGGAGTGATTGGAATTCACCCCTCCACTTT
TRBJ2-1 | TRBD2 | TRBV18 | once | CASSPPGSSGSSYNEQFF | TGTGCCAGCTCACCACCGGGGTCTAGCGGGAGCTCCTACAATGAGCAGTTCTTC
TRBJ1-2 | NA | TRBV19 | once | CASSISFRSNYGYTF | TGTGCCAGTAGTATTTCTTTTAGGTCTAACTATGGCTACACCTTC
TRBJ2-1 | TRBD2 | TRBV9 | NA | CASSVGLAGTPYNEQFF | TGTGCCAGCAGCGTTGGGCTAGCGGGAACCCCCTACAATGAGCAGTTCTTC
TRBJ1-2 | NA | TRBV6-4 | NA | CASSPGGWRGYTF | TGTGCCAGCAGCCCGGGAGGTTGGCGCGGCTACACCTTC
TRBJ1-1 | NA | TRBV9 | NA | CASTPMETLTGGPPEAFF | TGTGCCAGCACCCCCATGGAAACCCTTACAGGAGGACCCCCTGAAGCTTTCTTT
TRBJ1-5 | NA | TRBV3-1/TRBV3-2 | few | CASSPKTLQPQHF | TGTGCCAGCAGCCCGAAGACGCTTCAGCCCCAGCATTTT
TRBJ2-2 | TRBD1 | TRBV4-1 | NA | CASSQEGQGSGELFF | TGCGCCAGCAGCCAAGAGGGACAGGGGTCCGGGGAGCTGTTTTTT
TRBJ2-1 | NA | TRBV4-1 | few | CASSQSRSQLLTSYNEQFF | TGCGCCAGCAGCCAATCCCGCTCCCAACTTCTAACATCCTACAATGAGCAGTTCTTC
TRBJ2-7 | NA | TRBV7-8 | NA | CASSLEWRDGPYEQYF | TGTGCCAGCAGCTTAGAATGGCGTGACGGCCCCTACGAGCAGTACTTC
TRBJ1-3 | TRBD1 | TRBV12-5 | NA | CAIPQGASGNTIYF | TGTGCTATACCACAGGGGGCCTCTGGAAACACCATATATTTT
TRBJ2-7 | NA | TRBV4-2 | once | CASSQEELAKHSYEQYF | TGTGCCAGCAGCCAAGAAGAACTAGCAAAACACTCCTACGAGCAGTACTTC
TRBJ2-2 | TRBD2 | TRBV10-3 | NA | CAISDAGEFTGELFF | TGTGCCATCAGTGACGCGGGAGAGTTCACCGGGGAGCTGTTTTTT
TRBJ2-1 | NA | TRBV18 | NA | CASSPGANSYNEQFF | TGTGCCAGCTCACCAGGAGCGAATTCCTACAATGAGCAGTTCTTC
TRBJ1-1 | NA | TRBV15 | NA | CATSREGTGEAFF | TGTGCCACCAGCAGAGAAGGGACGGGTGAAGCTTTCTTT
TRBJ2-3 | NA | TRBV10-1 | NA | CASSESSDTQYF | TGCGCCAGCAGTGAGTCATCCGATACGCAGTATTTT
TRBJ2-7 | NA | TRBV5-4 | few | CASSLDLWAGEQEQYF | TGTGCCAGCAGCTTGGACCTTTGGGCAGGGGAACAGGAGCAGTACTTC
TRBJ1-1 | NA | TRBV5-1 | once | CASRTTVNTEAFF | TGCGCCAGCAGAACCACGGTGAACACTGAAGCTTTCTTT
TRBJ2-6 | NA | TRBV7-9 | NA | CASSFRTSGANVLTF | TGTGCCAGCAGCTTTCGGACCTCTGGGGCCAACGTCCTGACTTTC
TRBJ1-5 | NA | TRBV12-3/TRBV12-4 | once | CASNRFNQPQHF | TGTGCCAGCAACAGGTTCAATCAGCCCCAGCATTTT
TRBJ2-6 | NA | TRBV7-9 | few | CASSLAGANVLTF | TGTGCCAGCAGCTTGGCTGGGGCCAACGTCCTGACTTTC
TRBJ1-1 | NA | TRBV6-5 | few | CASSYLGPYTEAFF | TGTGCCAGCAGTTACTTGGGTCCCTACACTGAAGCTTTCTTT
TRBJ1-1 | NA | TRBV5-1 | NA | CASSLDLLTEAFF | TGCGCCAGCAGCTTGGATCTACTCACTGAAGCTTTCTTT
TRBJ2-7 | NA | TRBV7-9 | once | CASSFKGRSEQYF | TGTGCCAGCAGCTTTAAGGGACGGAGCGAGCAGTACTTC
TRBJ2-3 | TRBD2 | TRBV5-1 | once | CASSLTPAGSSTDTQYF | TGCGCCAGCAGCCTAACACCAGCGGGGTCAAGCACAGATACGCAGTATTTT
TRBJ2-2 | TRBD1 | TRBV19 | NA | CASSIYRGGNTGELFF | TGTGCCAGTAGTATCTACAGGGGCGGGAACACCGGGGAGCTGTTTTTT
TRBJ1-1 | NA | TRBV7-3 | NA | CASSPQTNTEAFF | TGTGCCAGCAGCCCTCAGACGAACACTGAAGCTTTCTTT
TRBJ1-1 | NA | TRBV20-1 | NA | CSARGQSLNTEAFF | TGCAGTGCTCGTGGACAGTCCCTGAACACTGAAGCTTTCTTT
TRBJ2-7 | NA | TRBV30 | NA | CAWSSGVSYEQYF | TGTGCCTGGAGTTCCGGGGTCTCCTACGAGCAGTACTTC
TRBJ2-4 | NA | TRBV6-5 | NA | CASSRSGTPENIQYF | TGTGCCAGCAGCCGATCCGGGACGCCCGAAAACATTCAGTACTTC
TRBJ1-2 | NA | TRBV18 | NA | CASSPPGRTHGYTF | TGTGCCAGCTCACCACCGGGCAGAACCCATGGCTACACCTTC
TRBJ1-6 | NA | TRBV4-2 | few | CASRQDRIRSPLHF | TGTGCCAGCCGACAGGACAGAATAAGGTCACCCCTCCACTTT
TRBJ1-2 | NA | TRBV3-1/TRBV3-2 | NA | CASSQARTRGYGYTF | TGTGCCAGCAGCCAAGCGCGTACGCGGGGCTATGGCTACACCTTC
TRBJ2-1 | NA | TRBV7-6 | NA | CASSSFYEQFF | TGTGCCAGCAGCTCGTTTTATGAGCAGTTCTTC
TRBJ1-2 | TRBD1 | TRBV20-1 | NA | CSASHLGRQGARGYTF | TGCAGTGCTAGTCACCTCGGGAGGCAGGGGGCGAGAGGCTACACCTTC
TRBJ2-7 | TRBD2 | TRBV5-1 | few | CASSSGLVDEQYF | TGCGCCAGCAGCTCGGGACTAGTGGACGAGCAGTACTTC
TRBJ2-1 | TRBD2 | TRBV6-4 | NA | CASSELAGASNEQFF | TGTGCCAGCAGTGAATTAGCGGGAGCATCGAATGAGCAGTTCTTC
TRBJ1-1 | NA | TRBV24-1 | NA | CATSDNEARTMNTEAFF | TGTGCCACCAGTGATAATGAGGCCAGAACAATGAACACTGAAGCTTTCTTT
TRBJ2-5 | TRBD2 | TRBV28 | NA | CASSLPGRWETQYF | TGTGCCAGCAGCCTGCCCGGGAGGTGGGAGACCCAGTACTTC
TRBJ2-7 | NA | TRBV11-2 | NA | CASSDPASLEQYF | TGTGCCAGCAGCGACCCTGCCTCCCTCGAGCAGTACTTC